Detailed here is one TCR beta chain. The antigen remains unidentified. Then a second PCR, running roughly 6 to 11 cycles, was carried out with a sample-barcoded 5' primer and a J-beta primer mix. From the 5' RACE reads, TCRdb called clonotypes with MiXCR, one entry per CDR3 protein. The data hold about 1,000,000 distinct CDR3 sequences, with 45% observed a single time. This record comes from a study of blood T cells in healthy people across ages. Study-level points and caveats: Long-lived and aged donors differed, with more naive CD4+ cells and higher diversity in the long-lived.

Input material: blood. This TCR came from a woman aged 55-70 years in good health.

CDR3 in DNA: TGTGCCAGCAGCCGCGACAGCTCTAGCGGCGAGCAGTTCTTC. Protein sequence: CASSRDSSSGEQFF. J is TRBJ2-1 and V is TRBV7-2; 7 bases map to TRBD2. The length of the CDR3 is 14 residues. J gave up 10 bases and V 5 bases, and 11 bases lay outside the gene matches. Germline loops: CDR1 SGHTA, CDR2 FQGNSA. Full variable domain (rest looked up from reference TRBV7-2 and TRBJ2-1): GAGVSQSPSNKVTEKGKDVELRCDPISGHTALYWYRQSLGQGLEFLIYFQGNSAPDKSGLPSDRFSAERTGGSVSTLTIQRTQQEDSAVYLCASSRDSSSGEQFFGPGTRLTVL.